This T cell receptor (beta chain) was profiled in a study of blood T cells in healthy people across ages. Study-level findings and limits: With donor CMV status unknown, expanded clonotype changes were possibly confounded.

Each individual donor underwent a draw of about 9.9 milliliters of peripheral blood. With a J-beta primer mix and a sample-barcoded 5' primer, a second PCR ran 7 to 11 cycles. MiXCR, run by TCRdb on the 5' RACE reads, gives a single entry per CDR3 protein. In the table there are some 1 million distinct CDR3 sequences, around 43% of which are singletons. Turning to this clonotype: Its antigen is still unknown.

V was trimmed by 6 bases and J by 11 bases, leaving 17 bases between them. CDR3 size: 13 residues. Germline V gene lookup returns CDR1 SNHLY and CDR2 FYNNEI. Sequencing was performed on blood. The chain carries TRBV2 and TRBJ1-5; D remains ambiguous. This clonotype was sampled from an older woman in good health. CDR3 amino acids: CASSEDLLKAQHF. The CDR3 DNA follows: TGTGCCAGCAGCGAGGACCTCCTCAAAGCCCAGCATTTT.